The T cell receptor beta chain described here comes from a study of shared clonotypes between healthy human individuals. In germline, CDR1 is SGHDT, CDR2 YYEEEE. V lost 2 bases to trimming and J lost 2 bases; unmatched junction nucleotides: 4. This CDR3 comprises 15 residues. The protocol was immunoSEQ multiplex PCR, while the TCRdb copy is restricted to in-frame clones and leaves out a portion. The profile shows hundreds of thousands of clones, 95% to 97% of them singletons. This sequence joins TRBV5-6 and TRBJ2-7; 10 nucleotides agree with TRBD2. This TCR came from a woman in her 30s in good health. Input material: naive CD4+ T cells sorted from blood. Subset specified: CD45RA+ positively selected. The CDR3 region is CASSFGTSDPYEQYF. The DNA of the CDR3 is TGTGCCAGCAGCTTTGGGACTAGCGACCCCTACGAGCAGTACTTC.